This T cell receptor beta chain originates from a study of blood T cell repertoires in COVID-19. Across the study: Whether acute or convalescent, the COVID-19 samples came from the United States, Italy and Spain.

Trimming stripped 6 bases from V and 3 bases from J, with 12 bases between. Germline V gene sequence: CDR1 SEHNR, CDR2 FQNEAQ (reference sequence). The CDR3 consists of 13 residues. Some clones are missing from TCRdb's copy, which holds only in-frame ones; the method was immunoSEQ multiplex PCR. The sample lists approximately 100,000 clones; 86% were seen once. Sequenced material: PBMCs or T cells enriched from blood (not recorded which). The sequence derives from a woman in her 50s who had recovered from COVID-19. The chain couples TRBV7-9 to TRBJ2-7, with TRBD2 as a possible D gene (5 bases). The CDR3 protein is CASSLDGSYEQYF. The CDR3 DNA sequence: TGTGCCAGCAGTTTGGATGGGAGCTACGAGCAGTACTTC.